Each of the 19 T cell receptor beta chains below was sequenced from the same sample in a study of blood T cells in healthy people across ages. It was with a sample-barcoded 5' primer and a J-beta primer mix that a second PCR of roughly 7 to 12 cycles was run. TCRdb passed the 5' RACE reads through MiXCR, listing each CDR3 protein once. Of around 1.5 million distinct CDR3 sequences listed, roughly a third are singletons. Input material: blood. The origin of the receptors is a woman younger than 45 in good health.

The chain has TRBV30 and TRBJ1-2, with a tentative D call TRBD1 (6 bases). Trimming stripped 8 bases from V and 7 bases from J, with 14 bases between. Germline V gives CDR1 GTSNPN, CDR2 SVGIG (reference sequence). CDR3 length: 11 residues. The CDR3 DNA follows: TGTGCCACGGACAGTCCTCGTGGCTACACCTTC. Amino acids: CATDSPRGYTF.

CDR3 loop: CASSVIYGSYEQYF. The CDR3 DNA follows: TGCGCCAGCAGCGTTATCTACGGGTCCTACGAGCAGTACTTC. This rearrangement joins TRBV5-1 to TRBJ2-7, with D hard to call. V lost 4 bases, J lost 1 base, and 12 bases lay in between. This CDR3 has 14 amino acids. CDR1 and CDR2 from the germline V gene are SGHRS and YFSETQ.

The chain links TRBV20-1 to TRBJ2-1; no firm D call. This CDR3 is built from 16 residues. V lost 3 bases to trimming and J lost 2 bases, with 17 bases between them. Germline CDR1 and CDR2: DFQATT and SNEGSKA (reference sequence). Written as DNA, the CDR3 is TGCAGTGCTAGTAACAGCCCAATCCCCCCCTACAATGAGCAGTTCTTC. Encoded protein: CSASNSPIPPYNEQFF.

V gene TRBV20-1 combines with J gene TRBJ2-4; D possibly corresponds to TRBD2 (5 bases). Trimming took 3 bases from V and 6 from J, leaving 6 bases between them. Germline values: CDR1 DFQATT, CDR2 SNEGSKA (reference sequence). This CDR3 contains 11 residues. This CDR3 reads CSARAGNIQYF. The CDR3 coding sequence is TGCAGTGCTAGGGCGGGAAACATTCAGTACTTC.

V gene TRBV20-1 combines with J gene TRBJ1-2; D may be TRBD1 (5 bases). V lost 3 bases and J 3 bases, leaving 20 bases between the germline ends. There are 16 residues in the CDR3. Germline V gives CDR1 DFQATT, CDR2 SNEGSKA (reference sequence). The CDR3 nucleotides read TGCAGTGCTAGGCTCCAGGGAGGTAGGGGAGACTATGGCTACACCTTC. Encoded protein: CSARLQGGRGDYGYTF.

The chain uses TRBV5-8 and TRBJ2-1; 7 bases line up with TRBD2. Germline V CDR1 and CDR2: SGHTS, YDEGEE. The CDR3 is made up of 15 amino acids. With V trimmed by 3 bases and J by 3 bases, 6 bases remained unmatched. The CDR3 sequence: CASSYGPSGYNEQFF. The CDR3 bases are TGTGCCAGCAGCTATGGGCCTAGCGGCTACAATGAGCAGTTCTTC.

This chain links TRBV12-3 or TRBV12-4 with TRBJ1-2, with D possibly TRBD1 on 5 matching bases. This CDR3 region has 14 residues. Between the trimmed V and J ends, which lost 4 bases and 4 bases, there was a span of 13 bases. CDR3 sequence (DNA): TGTGCCAGCAGTTCCGGCAGGGCCTTCTATGGCTACACCTTC. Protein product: CASSSGRAFYGYTF.

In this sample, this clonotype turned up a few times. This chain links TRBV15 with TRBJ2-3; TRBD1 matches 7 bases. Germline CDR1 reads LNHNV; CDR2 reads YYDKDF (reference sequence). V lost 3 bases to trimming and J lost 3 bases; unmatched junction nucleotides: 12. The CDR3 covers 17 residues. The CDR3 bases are TGTGCCACCAGCAGGGGCGAATGGGGACAGCCAACAGATACGCAGTATTTT. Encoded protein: CATSRGEWGQPTDTQYF.

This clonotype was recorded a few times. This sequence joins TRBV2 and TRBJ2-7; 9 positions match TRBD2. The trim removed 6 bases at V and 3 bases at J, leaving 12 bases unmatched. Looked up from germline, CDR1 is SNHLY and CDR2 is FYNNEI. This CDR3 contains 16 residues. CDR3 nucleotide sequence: TGTGCCAGCAGGGGGCGGGAGGGCCTGCCAGGCTACGAGCAGTACTTC. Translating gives CASRGREGLPGYEQYF.

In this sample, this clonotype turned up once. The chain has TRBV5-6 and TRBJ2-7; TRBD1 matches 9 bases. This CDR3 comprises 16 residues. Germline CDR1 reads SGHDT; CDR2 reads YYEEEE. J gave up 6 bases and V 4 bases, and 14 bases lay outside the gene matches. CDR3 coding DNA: TGTGCCAGCAGCCATATTCGGGACAGGGCCCCGAGCGAGCAGTACTTC. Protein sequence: CASSHIRDRAPSEQYF.

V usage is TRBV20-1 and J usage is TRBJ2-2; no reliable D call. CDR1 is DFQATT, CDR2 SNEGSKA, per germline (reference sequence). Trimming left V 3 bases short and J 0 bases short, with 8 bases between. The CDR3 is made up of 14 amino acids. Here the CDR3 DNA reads TGCAGTGCTAGTGAGCCGCCGAACACCGGGGAGCTGTTTTTT. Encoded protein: CSASEPPNTGELFF.

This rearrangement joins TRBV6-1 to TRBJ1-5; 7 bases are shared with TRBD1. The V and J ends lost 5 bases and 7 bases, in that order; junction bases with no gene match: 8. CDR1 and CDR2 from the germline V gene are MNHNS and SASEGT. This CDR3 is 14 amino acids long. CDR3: CASSCNRGDQPQHF. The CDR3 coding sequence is TGTGCCAGCAGTTGCAACAGGGGAGACCAGCCCCAGCATTTT.

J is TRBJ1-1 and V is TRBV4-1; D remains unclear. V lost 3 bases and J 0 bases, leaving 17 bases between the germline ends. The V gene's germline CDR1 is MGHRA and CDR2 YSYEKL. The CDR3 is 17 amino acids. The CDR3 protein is CASSHLPLAAMNTEAFF. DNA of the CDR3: TGCGCCAGCAGCCACCTCCCGTTGGCCGCCATGAACACTGAAGCTTTCTTT.

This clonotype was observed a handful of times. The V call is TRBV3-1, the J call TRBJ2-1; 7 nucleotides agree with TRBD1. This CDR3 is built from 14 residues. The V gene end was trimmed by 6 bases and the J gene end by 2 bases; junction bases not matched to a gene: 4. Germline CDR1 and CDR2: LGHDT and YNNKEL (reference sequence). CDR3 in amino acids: CASRQGQPYNEQFF. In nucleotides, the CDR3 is TGTGCCAGCAGACAGGGACAGCCCTACAATGAGCAGTTCTTC.

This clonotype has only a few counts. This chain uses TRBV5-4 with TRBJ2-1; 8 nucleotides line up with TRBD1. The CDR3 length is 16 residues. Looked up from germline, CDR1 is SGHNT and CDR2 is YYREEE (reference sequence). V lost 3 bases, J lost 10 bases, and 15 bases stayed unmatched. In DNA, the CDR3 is TGTGCCAGCAGCTACCCTGGGACAGGCCTTCCGACGGAGCAGTTCTTC. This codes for CASSYPGTGLPTEQFF. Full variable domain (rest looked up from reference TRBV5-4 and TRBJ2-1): ETGVTQSPTHLIKTRGQQVTLRCSSQSGHNTVSWYQQALGQGPQFIFQYYREEENGRGNFPPRFSGLQFPNYSSELNVNALELDDSALYLCASSYPGTGLPTEQFFGPGTRLTVL.

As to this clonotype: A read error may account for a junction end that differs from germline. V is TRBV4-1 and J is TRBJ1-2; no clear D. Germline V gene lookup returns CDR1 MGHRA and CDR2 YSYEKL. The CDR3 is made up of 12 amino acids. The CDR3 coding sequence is TGCTATCAAGTAGGAGCGAACTGTGGCTACACCTTC. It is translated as CYQVGANCGYTF.

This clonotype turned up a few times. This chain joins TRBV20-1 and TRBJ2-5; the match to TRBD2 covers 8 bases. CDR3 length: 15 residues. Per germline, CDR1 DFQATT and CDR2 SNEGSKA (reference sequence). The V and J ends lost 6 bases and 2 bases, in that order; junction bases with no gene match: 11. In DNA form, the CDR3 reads TGCAGTGCCCGGGAGGGGAGTGTAACGCAAGAGACCCAGTACTTC. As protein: CSAREGSVTQETQYF.

In DNA form, the CDR3 reads TGTGCCAGCAGCCTGACACGGCAGGGTCAGATTCGTGGCTACACCTTC. Translated, it gives CASSLTRQGQIRGYTF. V gene TRBV12-3 or TRBV12-4 combines with J gene TRBJ1-2, with D maybe TRBD1 (5 bases). Between the trimmed V and J ends, which lost 6 bases and 7 bases, there was a span of 24 bases. This CDR3 has 16 residues.

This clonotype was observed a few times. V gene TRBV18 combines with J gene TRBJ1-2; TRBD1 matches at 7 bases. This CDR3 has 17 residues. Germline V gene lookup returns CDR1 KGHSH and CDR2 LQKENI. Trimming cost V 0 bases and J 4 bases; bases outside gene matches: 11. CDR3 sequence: CASSPPSTGALGYGYTF. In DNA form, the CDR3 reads TGTGCCAGCTCACCACCGTCAACAGGGGCTTTGGGCTATGGCTACACCTTC.